This T cell receptor (beta chain) was sequenced for a study of long-term antiretroviral therapy in people with HIV. Findings and caveats of the study: HIV repertoires showed narrower CDR3 length ranges than controls. The study found that diversity rose after ART but stayed below transplant donor controls.

Trimming shortened V by 5 bases and J by 0 bases, and 7 bases separated the two germline ends. The CDR3 consists of 13 residues. The V gene's germline CDR1 is MDHEN and CDR2 SYDVKM. The run of the v3.0 immunoSEQ assay was at survey level. What sequencing targeted per sample was 40,000-50,000 T-cell genomes. TCRdb's copy holds only in-frame clones and misses some; the assay was immunoSEQ multiplex PCR. Of roughly 28,000 clones listed, nearly 95% are singletons. Cryopreserved PBMC numbered roughly 1-11 million per sample before DNA extraction. A note on this clone: Its target is unknown.

This specimen was unsorted PBMCs, taken roughly 6 years after starting antiretroviral therapy. The rearrangement links TRBV28 to TRBJ1-1; no clear D. This TCR was sampled from a young man with HIV. The CDR3 sequence: CASSPNMNTEAFF. The CDR3 DNA is TGTGCCAGCAGTCCGAATATGAACACTGAAGCTTTCTTT.